One and the same sample provided the 32 T cell receptor beta chains below, sequenced in a study of T-cell memory formation after mild COVID-19. MiXCR, applied by TCRdb to the 5' RACE reads, yields one record per CDR3 protein. Found here are 200,000 to 250,000 distinct CDR3 sequences, approximately 16% of them singletons; the top ten hold around 3.4%. The source material was PBMCs or a T cell subset sorted from them (not recorded which). The receptors here all came from a man younger than 35 who had mild COVID-19 (a few samples of this study predate the infection). Cell type and time point are not known.

This clonotype was picked up a small number of times. The chain employs TRBV6-5 and TRBJ2-6; D is tentatively TRBD1 or TRBD2 (6 bases each). This CDR3 is built from 14 residues. Trimming stripped 6 bases from V and 2 bases from J, with 8 bases between. Germline V gene sequence: CDR1 MNHEY, CDR2 SVGAGI. The CDR3 reads CASREGAGANVLTF. The DNA for the CDR3 is TGTGCCAGCAGGGAGGGGGCTGGGGCCAACGTCCTGACTTTC.

J is TRBJ2-5 and V is TRBV20-1, with 12 bases matching TRBD2. CDR3 size: 19 residues. V trimming: 3 bases; J trimming: 4 bases; junction bases outside the gene matches: 18. From germline, CDR1 is DFQATT and CDR2 SNEGSKA (reference sequence). CDR3 sequence (DNA): TGCAGTGCTAGCACCCGCCCTGGGCTAGCGGGGGGGTTACTAGAGACCCAGTACTTC. The encoded protein is CSASTRPGLAGGLLETQYF.

This clonotype was seen a few times. This chain links TRBV6-2 or TRBV6-3 with TRBJ2-5; 13 bases agree with TRBD2. This CDR3 contains 14 residues. J lost 9 bases, V lost 7 bases, and 8 bases had no gene match. Germline-derived CDR1 and CDR2 are MNHEY and SVGEGT. As DNA, the CDR3 is TGTGCCAGCACGTCGACTAGCGGGGGGAGATCCCAGTACTTC. Amino acid sequence: CASTSTSGGRSQYF.

The V gene is TRBV10-3, the J gene TRBJ1-3; the D gene is possibly TRBD1 (5 bases). Looked up from germline, CDR1 is ENHRY and CDR2 is SYGVKD. This CDR3 has 13 amino acids. The germline V and J ends were trimmed by 6 bases and 3 bases, with 9 bases remaining between them. The CDR3 reads CAIRGTDGNTIYF. The CDR3 bases are TGTGCCATCAGAGGGACGGATGGAAACACCATATATTTT.

The CDR3 region is CASSLGPQGSQPQHF. The CDR3 DNA reads TGCGCCAGCAGCTTGGGACCCCAGGGATCCCAGCCCCAGCATTTT. This rearrangement joins TRBV5-1 to TRBJ1-5; the D gene is possibly TRBD1 (5 bases). There are 15 residues in the CDR3. Between the trimmed V and J ends, which lost 0 bases and 7 bases, there was a span of 14 bases. Germline V gene sequence: CDR1 SGHRS, CDR2 YFSETQ.

This clonotype came up many times. The genes are TRBV4-1 and TRBJ1-2; maybe TRBD1 (5 bases). The CDR3 spans 15 residues. The germline V gene has CDR1 MGHRA and CDR2 YSYEKL. Deletions cut 5 bases from V and 3 bases from J, with 16 bases between. The CDR3 reads CASSWGEAGHYGYTF. The CDR3 DNA sequence: TGCGCCAGCAGCTGGGGCGAGGCTGGACACTATGGCTACACCTTC.

This clonotype was recorded a few times. The CDR3 coding sequence is TGTGCTAGTGGTGGCCCGTTAGGGGCGGAAACCCAGTACTTC. Translation: CASGGPLGAETQYF. This chain uses TRBV12-5 with TRBJ2-5, with a possible D match to TRBD1 (5 bases). V was shortened by 5 bases and J by 8 bases, with 18 bases between the two germline ends. This CDR3 contains 14 residues. Germline values: CDR1 LGHNT, CDR2 FRNRAP.

This clonotype was picked up a small number of times. The rearrangement joins TRBV5-1 to TRBJ1-1; 8 positions agree with TRBD1. The CDR3 has 15 amino acids. After removal of 0 bases from V and 0 bases from J, the junction contained 1 base not matched to a gene. Per the germline V gene, CDR1 is SGHRS and CDR2 is YFSETQ. The CDR3 sequence: CASSLATGVNTEAFF. The CDR3 DNA reads TGCGCCAGCAGCTTGGCGACAGGGGTGAACACTGAAGCTTTCTTT.

Ten or more counts support this clonotype. The chain recombines TRBV7-2 with TRBJ1-6, with D possibly being TRBD1 (6 bases). The CDR3 extends over 15 amino acids. The germline V gene has CDR1 SGHTA and CDR2 FQGNSA. Trimming took off 7 bases at V and 10 bases at J, with 20 bases between the two ends. For the CDR3, the DNA is TGTGCCAGCACGACGGACAGACGGGGCCTCTCACCCCTCCACTTT. It encodes CASTTDRRGLSPLHF.

The chain couples TRBV2 to TRBJ2-7; D may be TRBD1 (5 bases). Germline CDR1 and CDR2: SNHLY and FYNNEI. CDR3 size: 12 residues. V was clipped by 6 bases and J by 2 bases, with 8 bases between them. The CDR3 sequence is CASRGLTYEQYF. In DNA, the CDR3 is TGTGCCAGCAGGGGGCTTACCTACGAGCAGTACTTC.

This clonotype was seen a few times. This CDR3 is CASSYSGLRSSGNTIYF. DNA for the CDR3: TGTGCCAGCAGTTATTCGGGACTTCGGAGCTCTGGAAACACCATATATTTT. The V and J genes are TRBV6-2 or TRBV6-3 and TRBJ1-3, with a tentative D call TRBD1 (5 bases). Germline loops: CDR1 MNHEY, CDR2 SVGEGT. V dropped 3 bases and J dropped 0 bases, with 15 bases sitting between them. This CDR3 comprises 17 residues.

In its sample, this clonotype was seen a few times. This chain connects TRBV19 to TRBJ1-4, with no clear D. The CDR3 length is 11 residues. V dropped 8 bases and J dropped 6 bases, with 7 bases sitting between them. Germline V lookup: CDR1 LNHDA, CDR2 SQIVND (reference sequence). The CDR3 sequence is CASEFYEKLFF. DNA for the CDR3: TGTGCCAGTGAGTTTTATGAAAAACTGTTTTTT.

The rearrangement uses TRBV25-1 and TRBJ1-2; D not certain. CDR1 and CDR2 (germline): MGHDK, SYGVNS. V lost 2 bases and J 3 bases, leaving 4 bases between the germline ends. The CDR3 sequence is 12 residues long. This CDR3 is CASSEQDYGYTF. DNA of the CDR3: TGTGCCAGCAGTGAACAGGACTATGGCTACACCTTC.

The chain links TRBV15 to TRBJ2-3, with a tentative D call TRBD1 (5 bases). Germline values: CDR1 LNHNV, CDR2 YYDKDF (reference sequence). The CDR3 runs 15 residues. V lost 1 base to trimming and J lost 4 bases, with 12 bases between them. The chain's CDR3 is CATSRVTGISDTQYF. The DNA of the CDR3 is TGTGCCACCAGCAGAGTCACAGGTATATCAGATACGCAGTATTTT.

There are many counts of this clonotype. The CDR3: CASSLVSGANVLTF. The CDR3, as DNA: TGTGCCAGCAGCTTAGTGTCTGGGGCCAACGTCCTGACTTTC. The rearrangement links TRBV11-2 to TRBJ2-6; D remains ambiguous. Trimming stripped 1 base from V and 1 base from J, with 2 bases between. The length of the CDR3 is 14 residues. Germline values: CDR1 SGHAT, CDR2 FQNNGV.

This clonotype was detected a few times. V usage is TRBV29-1 and J usage is TRBJ1-1; D is possibly TRBD1 (5 bases). CDR1 is SQVTM, CDR2 ANQGSEA, per germline. CDR3 length equals 15 residues. Trimming pared 0 bases from V and 4 bases from J, leaving 15 bases between. CDR3 sequence reads: CSVEDWAGKGTEAFF. As DNA, the CDR3 is TGCAGCGTTGAAGATTGGGCAGGGAAAGGCACTGAAGCTTTCTTT.

J is TRBJ1-1 and V is TRBV3-1; no reliable D call. The CDR3 contains 14 residues. Trimming cost V 2 bases and J 1 base, with 8 bases left between them. In germline, CDR1 is LGHDT, CDR2 YNNKEL (reference sequence). This chain's CDR3 is CASSQSWQNTEAFF. DNA of the CDR3: TGTGCCAGCAGCCAATCCTGGCAGAACACTGAAGCTTTCTTT.

This chain uses TRBV19 with TRBJ2-2, with TRBD1 matching 9 bases. V was pared by 5 bases and J by 5 bases, with 6 bases of the junction left unmatched. CDR1 is LNHDA and CDR2 is SQIVND in the germline V gene (reference sequence). The CDR3 contains 15 residues. Written as DNA, the CDR3 is TGTGCCAGTAGTTTCGGGACAGGGATAACCGGGGAGCTGTTTTTT. The encoded protein is CASSFGTGITGELFF.

The gene calls are TRBV29-1 and TRBJ2-5; the match to TRBD1 covers 10 bases. J lost 3 bases, V lost 8 bases, and 6 bases had no gene match. CDR1 is SQVTM, CDR2 ANQGSEA, per germline. The CDR3 totals 13 residues. The CDR3, as DNA: TGCAGCATATCGACAGGGGGCGAAGAGACCCAGTACTTC. Translated: CSISTGGEETQYF.

The chain has TRBV7-2 and TRBJ2-1; possibly TRBD1 or TRBD2 for D (6 bases each). CDR3 length: 17 residues. V gave up 1 base and J gave up 2 bases, with 15 bases separating them. Germline V gene sequence: CDR1 SGHTA, CDR2 FQGNSA. The chain's CDR3 is CASSLGGSGATYNEQFF. The CDR3 DNA is TGTGCCAGCAGCTTAGGAGGTTCGGGGGCGACCTACAATGAGCAGTTCTTC.

This clonotype showed up just once. J is TRBJ1-4 and V is TRBV6-5; D perhaps matches TRBD1 (5 bases). V lost 5 bases and J 8 bases, leaving 24 bases between the germline ends. CDR3 length: 17 amino acids. Germline values: CDR1 MNHEY, CDR2 SVGAGI. The DNA for the CDR3 is TGTGCCAGCAGTCGAAGGGACCTAGCAGACCGAGGGGAAAAACTGTTTTTT. Its protein product is CASSRRDLADRGEKLFF.

A few counts support this clonotype. The chain is built from TRBV7-2 and TRBJ2-1; TRBD1 matches at 8 bases. The CDR3 sequence is 13 residues long. V gave up 5 bases and J gave up 15 bases; unmatched junction bases: 12. Germline values: CDR1 SGHTA, CDR2 FQGNSA. In DNA form, the CDR3 reads TGTGCCAGCAGCGAGTATCAGGGGGCGGTGCGGTTCTTC. It is translated as CASSEYQGAVRFF.

V is TRBV7-9 and J is TRBJ1-4; D remains ambiguous. V gave up 5 bases and J gave up 7 bases, with 17 bases separating them. The CDR3 contains 15 residues. Germline V lookup: CDR1 SEHNR, CDR2 FQNEAQ (reference sequence). As DNA, the CDR3 is TGTGCCAGCAGCCGGGTGGCCGGGTCGCGTGAAAAACTGTTTTTT. Translation gives CASSRVAGSREKLFF.

In this sample, this clonotype turned up many times. The chain recombines TRBV4-1 with TRBJ2-7; the D is unclear. Trimming stripped 1 base from V and 0 bases from J, with 7 bases between. Looked up from germline, CDR1 is MGHRA and CDR2 is YSYEKL. The CDR3 runs to 14 residues. The CDR3 DNA sequence: TGCGCCAGCAGCCAAGTGCGGAGCTCCTACGAGCAGTACGTC. Translation gives CASSQVRSSYEQYV.

The chain uses TRBV4-2 and TRBJ1-1, with TRBD1 as a possible D gene (6 bases). Trimming stripped 3 bases from V and 5 bases from J, with 13 bases between. Germline CDR1 LGHNA, CDR2 YNFKEQ. The CDR3 runs 14 residues. The CDR3 region is CASSQGARRTEAFF. Written as DNA, the CDR3 is TGTGCCAGCAGCCAGGGGGCCAGAAGGACTGAAGCTTTCTTT.

The chain joins TRBV12-5 to TRBJ2-7, with TRBD1 identical over 11 bases. Unmatched junction bases numbered 6, after V lost 4 bases and J lost 7 bases. This CDR3 has 14 amino acids. The germline V gene has CDR1 LGHNT and CDR2 FRNRAP. The CDR3 nucleotides are TGTGCTAGTGGTTCCGGACAGGGGGCCGGGGAGCAGTACTTC. Translating it yields CASGSGQGAGEQYF. Full variable domain (outside the CDR3, taken from reference TRBV12-5 and TRBJ2-7): DARVTQTPRHKVTEMGQEVTMRCQPILGHNTVFWYRQTMMQGLELLAYFRNRAPLDDSGMPKDRFSAEMPDATLATLKIQPSEPRDSAVYFCASGSGQGAGEQYFGPGTRLTVT.

In regard to this clonotype: Germline and junction disagree at one end, which may indicate a read error. Here the CDR3 DNA reads TGCGCCAGCAGCCACGCAATCGGACAGGGGTTGGATACGAAGTATTTT. Translation gives CASSHAIGQGLDTKYF. The gene calls are TRBV4-3 and TRBJ2-3; TRBD1 matches at 9 bases. CDR1 is LGHNA, CDR2 YSLEER, per germline. CDR3 length equals 16 residues.

Note on this clonotype: At one end, the junction sequence differs from germline, possibly due to a read error. This chain links TRBV7-2 with TRBJ1-5; TRBD1 agrees at 8 bases. Germline CDR1 reads SGHTA; CDR2 reads FQGNSA. The CDR3 consists of 13 residues. Here the CDR3 DNA reads TGTGCCAGCAGCGGACAGGGCAATGAGCCCCAGCATTTT. Translated: CASSGQGNEPQHF.

As for this clonotype: Sequence at one end of the junction differs from germline and may be a read error. V gene TRBV7-2 combines with J gene TRBJ1-2; D ambiguous. Germline loops: CDR1 SGHTA, CDR2 FQGNSA. The CDR3 totals 14 residues. This chain's CDR3 is CASSLVPDLSTHPF. The CDR3 nucleotides read TGTGCCAGCAGCTTAGTACCAGATCTGTCTACCCACCCTTTC. The whole variable domain, remainder taken from reference TRBV7-2 and TRBJ1-2, is GAGVSQSPSNKVTEKGKDVELRCDPISGHTALYWYRQSLGQGLEFLIYFQGNSAPDKSGLPSDRFSAERTGGSVSTLTIQRTQQEDSAVYLCASSLVPDLSTHPFGSGTRLTVV.

The chain uses TRBV2 and TRBJ1-6; tentatively, D is TRBD1 (6 bases). Trimming pared 4 bases from V and 5 bases from J, leaving 15 bases between. The CDR3 is made up of 16 amino acids. CDR1 and CDR2 from the germline V gene are SNHLY and FYNNEI. The CDR3 reads CASSGGARGDNSPLHF. DNA of the CDR3: TGTGCCAGCAGTGGGGGGGCCAGAGGAGATAATTCACCCCTCCACTTT.

This clonotype appeared many times. CDR3 nucleotide sequence: TGCAGTGCTATGGACAGGGGATACGAAAAACTGTTTTTT. Its translation: CSAMDRGYEKLFF. The gene calls are TRBV20-1 and TRBJ1-4, with TRBD1 matching over 9 bases. Germline CDR1 and CDR2: DFQATT and SNEGSKA (reference sequence). This CDR3 contains 13 residues. The ends lost 4 bases at V and 8 bases at J; junction bases unmatched: 5.

This clonotype has just a few counts. The rearrangement uses TRBV20-1 and TRBJ1-1; 11 bases are shared with TRBD1. The trim removed 6 bases at V and 8 bases at J, leaving 8 bases unmatched. Germline assignment: CDR1 DFQATT and CDR2 SNEGSKA (reference sequence). The CDR3 runs 13 residues. CDR3 coding DNA: TGCAGTGCGGGCCGGGACAGGGGGACAGAAGCTTTCTTT. Protein sequence: CSAGRDRGTEAFF.